Listed below are T cell receptor beta chains from one sample, sequenced in a study of blood T cell repertoires in COVID-19. TCRdb's copy holds only in-frame clones and misses some; the assay was immunoSEQ multiplex PCR. The profile shows fewer than 350,000 clones, about 89% of them singletons. The sample consisted of peripheral blood. The receptors originated from a man aged 35 to 55 with active or convalescent COVID-19. Each CDR3 is given with its conserved first and last residue. The D gene is left open where the match is weak. Clone size is given for some rows only: seen once, a few or many times, or a class if the clone is expanded.

TRBJ1-2 | TRBV5-1 | NA | TRBD1 | TGCGCCAGCAGCTTGGCCGGGACAGGACCCTATGGCTACACCTTC | CASSLAGTGPYGYTF
TRBJ2-5 | TRBV19 | NA | TRBD1 | TGTGCCAGTAGTATAGGCCCGGGACAGGGAGAGGAGACCCAGTACTTC | CASSIGPGQGEETQYF
TRBJ2-7 | TRBV11-2 | NA | NA | TGTGCCAGCAGCTTAGATGAGCGGGCCCTCTACGAGCAGTACTTC | CASSLDERALYEQYF
TRBJ1-6 | TRBV7-6 | NA | NA | TGTGCCAGCCCCGGGGAGGCTGGTTCACCCCTCCACTTT | CASPGEAGSPLHF
TRBJ2-2 | TRBV5-1 | NA | NA | TGCGCCAGCAGCTTGGGCTTAGGCGGCGGGGAGCTGTTTTTT | CASSLGLGGGELFF
TRBJ2-7 | TRBV29-1 | few | TRBD2 | TGCAGCGTTGCAGGACTAGCGGGAGTAGGAGGGTTATACGAGCAGTACTTC | CSVAGLAGVGGLYEQYF
TRBJ1-5 | TRBV6-5 | NA | TRBD1 | TGTGCCAGCACCTCAGACAGGGCCCTACCCCAGCATTTT | CASTSDRALPQHF
TRBJ2-6 | TRBV5-4 | NA | NA | TGTGCCAGCAGCCTGGGGGCCCCCTCTGGGGCCAACGTCCTGACTTTC | CASSLGAPSGANVLTF
TRBJ1-6 | TRBV9 | once | NA | TGTGCCAGCAGCCCAACGACAGGAAACTCCTATAATTCACCCCTCCACTTT | CASSPTTGNSYNSPLHF
TRBJ2-3 | TRBV19 | NA | TRBD2 | TGTGCCAGTAGTATTTCTAGCGGGGGCACAGATACGCAGTATTTT | CASSISSGGTDTQYF
TRBJ1-5 | TRBV10-3 | NA | TRBD1 | TGTGCCATCAGCCGGGACAGGGAATATCAGCCCCAGCATTTT | CAISRDREYQPQHF
TRBJ1-6 | TRBV4-1 | NA | TRBD1 | TGCGCCAGCAGCGACGCAGGGGGGTCTACACCCCTCCACTTT | CASSDAGGSTPLHF
TRBJ2-1 | TRBV27 | NA | NA | TGTGCCACAAAGATAGCAACTCCCTCCTACAATGAGCAGTTCTTC | CATKIATPSYNEQFF
TRBJ1-1 | TRBV24-1 | NA | NA | TGTGCCACCAGTGAGCGGGGTATGGGTGAAGCTTTCTTT | CATSERGMGEAFF
TRBJ2-7 | TRBV4-1 | NA | TRBD2 | TGCGCCAGCAGCCTGACTAGCGCAACGAGCTCCTACGAGCAGTACTTC | CASSLTSATSSYEQYF
TRBJ1-6 | TRBV11-3 | NA | NA | TGTGCCAGCAGCTTAGAGGGAGGGGTTGGGAGTTCACCCCTCCACTTT | CASSLEGGVGSSPLHF
TRBJ2-5 | TRBV5-1 | NA | NA | TGCGCCAGCCGTGCGGATCAAGAGACCCAGTACTTC | CASRADQETQYF
TRBJ2-2 | TRBV12-3/TRBV12-4 | once | NA | TGTGCCAGCAGTTTAGGTTATTCGGAGCTGTTTTTT | CASSLGYSELFF
TRBJ1-1 | TRBV7-3 | NA | NA | TGTGCCAGCAGCCCTGCGGGGGAGAGGGCTTTCTTT | CASSPAGERAFF
TRBJ1-6 | TRBV6-5 | NA | NA | TGTGCCAGCAGTTACTCGTCACAGTATAATTCACCCCTCCACTTT | CASSYSSQYNSPLHF
TRBJ2-4 | TRBV27 | NA | NA | TGTGCCAGCAGTCCGCCCAACAGGGGAGGAGACATTCAGTACTTC | CASSPPNRGGDIQYF
TRBJ1-5 | TRBV4-1 | NA | NA | TGCGCCAGCAGCCAAGGAACTATTCGGGATCAGCCCCAGCATTTT | CASSQGTIRDQPQHF
TRBJ2-2 | TRBV21-1 | many | NA | TGTGCCAGCAGCAACGCTGATAACCCCGGGACTAGCGGGAGTGACACCGGGGAGCTGTTTTTT | CASSNADNPGTSGSDTGELFF
TRBJ2-2 | TRBV7-2 | NA | TRBD2 | TGTGCCAGCAGCTTAAGGCCTCCTGGGACTAGCTCCGGGGAGCTGTTTTTT | CASSLRPPGTSSGELFF
TRBJ2-7 | TRBV19 | NA | TRBD1 | TGTGCCAGTAGCCCCTGGTCGGGACAGGGAGAAAGGCAGTACTTC | CASSPWSGQGERQYF
TRBJ1-2 | TRBV28 | few | NA | TGTGCCAGCAGTTTGACAGAGATCTATGGCTACACCTTC | CASSLTEIYGYTF
TRBJ1-5 | TRBV4-1 | NA | TRBD1 | TGCGCCAGCAGCCAAGAGGACAGGGGCCTCGGCCCCCAGCATTTT | CASSQEDRGLGPQHF
TRBJ2-3 | TRBV5-1 | NA | NA | TGCGCCAGCAGCCCGCCGCAGGGTACAGATACGCAGTATTTT | CASSPPQGTDTQYF
TRBJ1-4 | TRBV5-1 | NA | NA | TGCGCCAGCAGACCGGAGGGTAGGACTAATGAAAAACTGTTTTTT | CASRPEGRTNEKLFF
TRBJ1-4 | TRBV29-1 | NA | NA | TGCAGCGTTGAGTTACTTGTTGGAGCCTCGAATGAAAAACTGTTTTTT | CSVELLVGASNEKLFF
TRBJ1-3 | TRBV7-6 | NA | NA | TGTGCCAGCAGCCCCTCTAGAGCTGGAAACACCATATATTTT | CASSPSRAGNTIYF
TRBJ1-5 | TRBV27 | NA | NA | TGTGCCAGCAGTTTTTTGCCGAGTGAGGGAGGCAATCAGCCCCAGCATTTT | CASSFLPSEGGNQPQHF
TRBJ2-2 | TRBV19 | NA | NA | TGTGCCAGTAGTAAGAAGGAGGGGCCGACGCAAGAACGGGAGCTGTTTTTT | CASSKKEGPTQERELFF